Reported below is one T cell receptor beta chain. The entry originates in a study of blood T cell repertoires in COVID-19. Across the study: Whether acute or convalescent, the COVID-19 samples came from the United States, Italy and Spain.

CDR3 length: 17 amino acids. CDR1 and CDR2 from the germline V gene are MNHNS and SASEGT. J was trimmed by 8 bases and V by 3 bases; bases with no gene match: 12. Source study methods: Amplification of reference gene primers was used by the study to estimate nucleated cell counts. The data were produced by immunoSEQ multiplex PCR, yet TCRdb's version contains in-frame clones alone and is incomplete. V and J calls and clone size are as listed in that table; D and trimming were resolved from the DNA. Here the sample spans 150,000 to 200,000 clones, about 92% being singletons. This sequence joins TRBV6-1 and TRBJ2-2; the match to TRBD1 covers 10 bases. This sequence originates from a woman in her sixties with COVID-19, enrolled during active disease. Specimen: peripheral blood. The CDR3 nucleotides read TGTGCCAGCAGTGATCCGGGACAGGGGAGTGTCGCTGGGGAGCTGTTTTTT. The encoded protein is CASSDPGQGSVAGELFF.